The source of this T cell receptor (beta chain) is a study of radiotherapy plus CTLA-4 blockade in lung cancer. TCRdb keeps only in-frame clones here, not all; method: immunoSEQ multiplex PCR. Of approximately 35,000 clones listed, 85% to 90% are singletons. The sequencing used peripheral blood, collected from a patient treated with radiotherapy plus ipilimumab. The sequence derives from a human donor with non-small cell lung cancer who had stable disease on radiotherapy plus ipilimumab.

In DNA form, the CDR3 reads TGTGCCATCAGTGAGTACAGGGATAGCAATCAGCCCCAGCATTTT. Protein sequence: CAISEYRDSNQPQHF. The chain has TRBV10-3 and TRBJ1-5; tentatively, D is TRBD1 (6 bases). The germline V gene has CDR1 ENHRY and CDR2 SYGVKD. This CDR3 region has 15 residues. V was clipped by 1 base and J by 0 bases, with 7 bases between them.